This entry lists 25 T cell receptor beta chains sequenced from one sample in a study of T cell repertoires in cytomegalovirus infection. TCRdb independently ran MiXCR on the reads; one entry per CDR3 protein. The sample holds approximately 390,000 distinct CDR3 sequences, around a third seen once. Their antigens are not known. Sequences were derived from cultured PBMCs, sampled from culture after CMV antigen stimulation. The receptors here all came from a human donor in good health (CMV status not recorded). Some clones in this sample may be carry-over from other donors' samples.

Many counts were recorded for this clonotype. The gene calls are TRBV7-2 and TRBJ1-2; possibly TRBD1 for D (6 bases). The CDR3 has 16 residues. Germline V gene lookup returns CDR1 SGHTA and CDR2 FQGNSA. V was cut by 5 bases and J by 4 bases, with 20 bases left in between. The CDR3 protein is CASSPRGAQNIYGYTF. The CDR3 DNA reads as TGTGCCAGCAGCCCCAGGGGCGCCCAGAACATCTATGGCTACACCTTC.

This rearrangement joins TRBV4-2 to TRBJ1-1, with D possibly matching TRBD1 (5 bases). The CDR3 runs 14 residues. Germline CDR1 reads LGHNA; CDR2 reads YNFKEQ. Trimming left V 0 bases short and J 3 bases short, with 8 bases between. CDR3: CASSQEGGYTEAFF. As DNA, the CDR3 is TGTGCCAGCAGCCAAGAGGGGGGTTACACTGAAGCTTTCTTT.

This clonotype was detected a few times. V usage is TRBV18 and J usage is TRBJ2-2; 10 bases align to TRBD2. The CDR3 is 16 residues long. The J segment lost 4 bases and the V segment lost 3 bases, leaving 5 bases of the junction unmatched. CDR1 and CDR2 (germline): KGHSH, LQKENI. CDR3 DNA sequence: TGTGCCAGCTCACCCAGGACTAGCGGTCGCACCGGGGAGCTGTTTTTT. It encodes CASSPRTSGRTGELFF.

V and J are TRBV11-3 and TRBJ2-5, with D perhaps TRBD1 or TRBD2 (5 bases each). CDR3 size: 12 residues. CDR1 is SGHNT and CDR2 is YENEEA in the germline V gene. The CDR3 nucleotides read TGTGCGGTCGGGGCTTTACAAGAGACCCAGTACTTC. It translates to CAVGALQETQYF.

This sequence joins TRBV2 and TRBJ2-1, with 8 nucleotides matching TRBD2. The CDR3 runs to 17 residues. Germline V gene lookup returns CDR1 SNHLY and CDR2 FYNNEI. Germline trimming cut 5 bases from V and 3 bases from J; bases unmatched to any gene: 12. The CDR3 protein is CASSQPPGLEDYNEQFF. DNA for the CDR3: TGTGCCAGCAGTCAACCACCGGGACTAGAAGACTACAATGAGCAGTTCTTC. Full variable domain (rest looked up from reference TRBV2 and TRBJ2-1): EPEVTQTPSHQVTQMGQEVILRCVPISNHLYFYWYRQILGQKVEFLVSFYNNEISEKSEIFDDQFSVERPDGSNFTLKIRSTKLEDSAMYFCASSQPPGLEDYNEQFFGPGTRLTVL.

This clonotype was detected a few times. The chain employs TRBV12-3 or TRBV12-4 and TRBJ2-3, with 12 positions matching TRBD2. Germline trimming cut 4 bases from V and 4 bases from J; bases unmatched to any gene: 9. CDR3 length: 17 residues. CDR3 sequence: CASSYVPSGRAADTQYF. CDR3 DNA: TGTGCCAGCAGTTACGTCCCTAGCGGGAGGGCCGCAGATACGCAGTATTTT.

The chain carries TRBV11-3 and TRBJ2-7; D not resolved. Germline V gives CDR1 SGHNT, CDR2 YENEEA. V was cut by 5 bases and J by 5 bases, with 13 bases left in between. The CDR3 is 13 residues long. The CDR3 bases are TGTGCCAGCAGCACCAGAATAAACAACGAGCAGTACTTC. As protein: CASSTRINNEQYF. Full variable domain (outside the CDR3, taken from reference TRBV11-3 and TRBJ2-7): EAGVVQSPRYKIIEKKQPVAFWCNPISGHNTLYWYLQNLGQGPELLIRYENEEAVDDSQLPKDRFSAERLKGVDSTLKIQPAELGDSAVYLCASSTRINNEQYFGPGTRLTVT.

At least ten counts were recorded for this clonotype. The rearrangement joins TRBV7-8 to TRBJ2-7; D tentatively fits TRBD1 or TRBD2 (5 bases each). The CDR3 loop spans 15 amino acids. Germline CDR1 SGHVS, CDR2 FQNEAQ. Trimming shortened V by 0 bases and J by 1 base, and 10 bases separated the two germline ends. CDR3 DNA: TGTGCCAGCAGCTTAGCCGGGACGGTATCCTACGAGCAGTACTTC. Its translation: CASSLAGTVSYEQYF.

This clonotype occurred many times. The V and J genes are TRBV28 and TRBJ2-7; D is unresolved. Between the trimmed V and J ends, which lost 2 bases and 1 base, there was a span of 12 bases. This CDR3 contains 15 residues. Per the germline V gene, CDR1 is MDHEN and CDR2 is SYDVKM. CDR3 residues: CASSLSEMLSYEQYF. CDR3 coding DNA: TGTGCCAGCAGTTTAAGTGAGATGCTATCCTACGAGCAGTACTTC.

This clonotype was observed a handful of times. This chain joins TRBV7-9 and TRBJ1-1; 10 bases line up with TRBD1. The junction had 12 bases not matched to a gene; V was cut back by 4 bases and J by 1 base. The CDR3 has 18 residues. The germline V gene encodes CDR1 SEHNR and CDR2 FQNEAQ (reference sequence). The CDR3 DNA reads as TGTGCCAGCAGCTCGCCCGGGACAGGGGTTGGGACGAACACTGAAGCTTTCTTT. As protein: CASSSPGTGVGTNTEAFF.

The chain combines TRBV5-1 with TRBJ1-2; 7 bases align to TRBD1. CDR3 length: 17 amino acids. Trimming took 0 bases from V and 4 from J; bases not matched to a gene: 12. The germline V gene encodes CDR1 SGHRS and CDR2 YFSETQ. The CDR3 region has the DNA TGCGCCAGCAGCTTGGGACAGGGAGCCTACCTTCTCTATGGCTACACCTTC. Encoded protein: CASSLGQGAYLLYGYTF.

The chain recombines TRBV28 with TRBJ2-1, with 7 nucleotides matching TRBD2. J was trimmed by 8 bases and V by 8 bases; bases with no gene match: 15. The germline V gene has CDR1 MDHEN and CDR2 SYDVKM. The CDR3 consists of 15 residues. The CDR3 DNA reads as TGTGCCAGCCGTCGCGGGAGATCGCCCGTCGATGAGCAGTTCTTC. Amino acid sequence: CASRRGRSPVDEQFF.

V gene TRBV20-1 combines with J gene TRBJ1-1, with TRBD1 matching over 7 bases. The J segment lost 0 bases and the V segment lost 1 base, leaving 5 bases of the junction unmatched. This CDR3 region has 15 residues. The V gene's germline CDR1 is DFQATT and CDR2 SNEGSKA (reference sequence). The CDR3: CSARVVQGLNTEAFF. DNA of the CDR3: TGCAGTGCTAGAGTAGTACAGGGGCTGAACACTGAAGCTTTCTTT.

The J gene is TRBJ2-1, the V gene TRBV28; 9 nucleotides align to TRBD2. The CDR3 contains 19 residues. V shed 4 bases, J shed 1 base, and the junction held 14 bases outside the gene matches. Germline CDR1 and CDR2: MDHEN and SYDVKM. CDR3 sequence reads: CASSSRRLLLAGSYNEQFF. The CDR3 coding sequence is TGTGCCAGCAGTTCCCGCCGCCTGCTACTAGCGGGTTCCTACAATGAGCAGTTCTTC. The whole variable domain, remainder taken from reference TRBV28 and TRBJ2-1, is DVKVTQSSRYLVKRTGEKVFLECVQDMDHENMFWYRQDPGLGLRLIYFSYDVKMKEKGDIPEGYSVSREKKERFSLILESASTNQTSMYLCASSSRRLLLAGSYNEQFFGPGTRLTVL.

V gene TRBV15 combines with J gene TRBJ2-1, with a tentative D call TRBD2 (6 bases). This CDR3 comprises 13 residues. CDR1 is LNHNV, CDR2 YYDKDF, per germline (reference sequence). The germline V and J ends were trimmed by 3 bases and 3 bases, with 6 bases remaining between them. The DNA of the CDR3 is TGTGCCACCAGCAGTAGCGGCTACAATGAGCAGTTCTTC. Translating it yields CATSSSGYNEQFF.

The chain joins TRBV4-3 to TRBJ2-1, with TRBD2 matching 7 bases. This CDR3 region has 15 residues. Germline CDR1 and CDR2: LGHNA and YSLEER. V gave up 4 bases and J gave up 3 bases; unmatched junction bases: 6. CDR3 protein: CASSPSGLDYNEQFF. CDR3 DNA: TGCGCCAGCAGCCCCTCAGGACTAGACTACAATGAGCAGTTCTTC.

This clonotype has a count of ten or more. This chain links TRBV7-2 with TRBJ1-1; D gene ambiguous. Between the trimmed V and J ends, which lost 2 bases and 1 base, there was a span of 11 bases. Germline CDR1 and CDR2: SGHTA and FQGNSA. This CDR3 is 15 amino acids long. CDR3 sequence reads: CASSLFMWENTEAFF. The DNA for the CDR3 is TGTGCCAGCAGCTTATTCATGTGGGAGAACACTGAAGCTTTCTTT.

This clonotype was recorded many times. This sequence joins TRBV23-1 and TRBJ1-1; D is ambiguous. TRBV23-1 is designated an ORF whose function remains uncertain. The CDR3 contains 15 residues. V was cut by 0 bases and J by 4 bases, with 12 bases left in between. In nucleotides, the CDR3 is TGCGCCAGCAGTCAATCGGGCGGGGAGGCCACTGAAGCTTTCTTT. Protein product: CASSQSGGEATEAFF.

The chain is built from TRBV10-3 and TRBJ2-1, with 11 bases that match TRBD2. V was pared by 10 bases and J by 6 bases, with 8 bases of the junction left unmatched. The germline V gene encodes CDR1 ENHRY and CDR2 SYGVKD. The CDR3 contains 14 residues. The chain's CDR3 is CATEAGTSGNEQFF. For the CDR3, the DNA is TGTGCCACCGAGGCCGGGACTAGCGGCAATGAGCAGTTCTTC.

This clonotype was recorded once. This CDR3 reads CASSLSGTYYEQYF. The CDR3 coding sequence is TGTGCCAGCAGTCTTAGCGGGACTTACTACGAGCAGTACTTC. The chain joins TRBV12-3 or TRBV12-4 to TRBJ2-7; 8 nucleotides agree with TRBD2. V lost 5 bases and J lost 3; bases outside the gene matches: 6. The CDR3 has 14 residues.

The V call is TRBV7-8, the J call TRBJ2-7; no clear D gene. The CDR3 has 15 residues. The V gene's germline CDR1 is SGHVS and CDR2 FQNEAQ. The germline V and J ends were trimmed by 1 base and 1 base, with 11 bases remaining between them. CDR3 sequence (DNA): TGTGCCAGCAGCTTAGGGGTAGCACAATCCTACGAGCAGTACTTC. Translation: CASSLGVAQSYEQYF.

This clonotype was detected only a few times. CDR3 nucleotide sequence: TGTGCCAGCAGTTCCGGACAGGGTTTGAACACTGAAGCTTTCTTT. This translates into CASSSGQGLNTEAFF. V and J are TRBV6-1 and TRBJ1-1, with 8 nucleotides matching TRBD1. Germline CDR1 MNHNS, CDR2 SASEGT. V trimming: 5 bases; J trimming: 0 bases; junction bases outside the gene matches: 5. The CDR3 contains 15 residues.

This clonotype was detected only a few times. This rearrangement joins TRBV7-2 to TRBJ1-5, with D possibly matching TRBD1 (6 bases). In germline, CDR1 is SGHTA, CDR2 FQGNSA. V was shortened by 7 bases and J by 0 bases, with 13 bases between the two germline ends. The CDR3 is 15 amino acids. CDR3 nucleotide sequence: TGTGCCAGCAACCTTAGGGGGTTTAGCAATCAGCCCCAGCATTTT. This sequence encodes CASNLRGFSNQPQHF.

This clonotype was counted between two and nine times. The genes are TRBV6-1 and TRBJ2-2; D might be TRBD1 (6 bases). The CDR3 covers 15 residues. From germline, CDR1 is MNHNS and CDR2 SASEGT. Deletions cut 10 bases from V and 7 bases from J, with 22 bases between. CDR3 region: CATINRDGLGGELFF. The CDR3 DNA reads TGTGCCACCATAAACAGGGATGGGCTCGGCGGGGAGCTGTTTTTT.

The chain joins TRBV12-3 or TRBV12-4 to TRBJ2-1; TRBD2 matches 12 bases. This CDR3 comprises 15 residues. V was clipped by 5 bases and J by 7 bases; unmatched bases: 6. The CDR3 reads CASSRTSGRLNEQFF. For the CDR3, the DNA is TGTGCCAGCAGTCGTACTAGCGGGAGGTTGAATGAGCAGTTCTTC.